These T cell receptor beta chains were read from a single sample in a study of T-cell memory formation after mild COVID-19. MiXCR, run by TCRdb on the 5' RACE reads, gives a single entry per CDR3 protein. The sample includes approximately 400,000 distinct CDR3 sequences, roughly 26% seen only once; the top ten take around 9%. Sequencing was performed on PBMCs or a T cell subset sorted from them (not recorded which). These receptors all come from an adult woman who had mild COVID-19 (a few samples of this study predate the infection). Cell type and time point are not known. Each CDR3 is given with its conserved first and last residue. The D gene is left open where the match is weak. The size entry is marked missing in some rows and otherwise reads once, few, many or a size class.

j_call clone_size v_call d_call cdr3_aa cdr3_nt
TRBJ2-3 few TRBV2 TRBD2 CASSEAGGLEGISRDTQYF TGTGCCAGCAGTGAAGCGGGAGGGCTGGAGGGAATTTCGAGAGATACGCAGTATTTT
TRBJ2-1 . TRBV20-1 TRBD2 CSARGSGRDYNEQFF TGCAGTGCTAGAGGTAGCGGGAGGGATTACAATGAGCAGTTCTTC
TRBJ2-7 few TRBV7-9 TRBD1 CASSPDRPLKGYEQYF TGTGCCAGCAGCCCGGACAGGCCGTTGAAGGGCTACGAGCAGTACTTC
TRBJ2-1 . TRBV5-5 TRBD2 CASSLASGSIRNEQFF TGTGCCAGCAGCTTAGCCAGCGGGAGTATCAGGAATGAGCAGTTCTTC
TRBJ1-1 many TRBV5-6 . CASSRAKNTEAFF TGTGCCAGCAGCCGCGCTAAGAACACTGAAGCTTTCTTT
TRBJ2-7 few TRBV3-1 TRBD2 CASSGRGGSSYEQYF TGTGCCAGCAGCGGCCGGGGGGGATCTTCCTACGAGCAGTACTTC
TRBJ1-1 . TRBV12-3/TRBV12-4 TRBD1 CASSGTGGLTEAFF TGTGCCAGCAGTGGGACAGGGGGCCTAACTGAAGCTTTCTTT
TRBJ2-7 . TRBV7-9 . CASSLEWGYEQYF TGTGCCAGCAGCCTCGAGTGGGGCTACGAGCAGTACTTC
TRBJ1-2 few TRBV12-3/TRBV12-4 . CASAGATGSYTF TGTGCAAGCGCGGGGGCGACAGGAAGCTACACCTTC
TRBJ2-1 few TRBV7-6 TRBD1 CASSLGGQAHNEQFF TGTGCCAGCAGCTTAGGGGGACAGGCCCACAATGAGCAGTTCTTC
TRBJ1-5 few TRBV30 . CAWVTGGNQPQHF TGTGCCTGGGTGACAGGCGGCAATCAGCCCCAGCATTTT
TRBJ2-7 few TRBV20-1 . CSARDRPRYEQYF TGCAGTGCTAGAGATCGGCCTCGCTACGAGCAGTACTTC
TRBJ2-3 . TRBV7-2 . CASALGEGSDTQYF TGTGCCAGCGCGCTAGGAGAGGGATCAGATACGCAGTATTTT
TRBJ2-3 few TRBV6-4 TRBD1 CASTGVRQGKSGSTDTQYF TGTGCCAGCACTGGGGTACGACAGGGTAAATCGGGGAGCACAGATACGCAGTATTTT
TRBJ2-1 . TRBV9 TRBD1 CASSGGQIPYNEQFF TGTGCCAGCAGCGGGGGACAGATACCTTACAATGAGCAGTTCTTC
TRBJ1-1 . TRBV20-1 . CSPGGEAFF TGCAGTCCCGGGGGTGAAGCTTTCTTT
TRBJ2-5 few TRBV29-1 . CSVSRGETQYF TGCAGCGTCTCAAGGGGGGAGACCCAGTACTTC
TRBJ1-1 . TRBV3-1 . CASSQEVRQVGNTEAFF TGTGCCAGCAGCCAGGAGGTACGACAGGTTGGGAACACTGAAGCTTTCTTT
TRBJ2-5 few TRBV29-1 . CSVMGDQETQYF TGCAGCGTGATGGGAGACCAAGAGACCCAGTACTTC
TRBJ2-1 few TRBV12-3/TRBV12-4 TRBD2 CASSLARSGGAYEQFF TGTGCCAGCAGTTTAGCCCGCTCCGGGGGGGCCTATGAGCAGTTCTTC
TRBJ2-3 . TRBV5-1 TRBD2 CASTSTGLASDTQYF TGCGCCAGCACCTCGACGGGACTAGCCTCAGATACGCAGTATTTT
TRBJ2-1 . TRBV15 . CATSFREEQFF TGTGCCACCTCCTTTCGGGAGGAGCAGTTCTTC
TRBJ2-3 . TRBV7-6 . CASSLGTSGPWVGTQYF TGTGCCAGCAGCTTAGGGACCTCCGGGCCCTGGGTGGGGACGCAGTATTTT
TRBJ1-4 . TRBV7-2 TRBD1 CASSRDRGRNEKLFF TGTGCCAGCAGCCGAGACAGGGGAAGGAATGAAAAACTGTTTTTT
TRBJ2-1 . TRBV29-1 TRBD1 CSCRMDRVNGDEQFF TGCAGTTGTCGGATGGACAGGGTTAATGGCGATGAGCAGTTCTTC
TRBJ2-7 few TRBV20-1 TRBD2 CSARSRAGNEQYF TGCAGTGCTAGAAGTAGAGCGGGGAACGAGCAGTACTTC
TRBJ1-1 once TRBV4-3 . CASSQDLGQTEAFF TGCGCCAGCAGCCAAGATCTAGGACAAACTGAAGCTTTCTTT
TRBJ1-2 . TRBV14 . CASSQVSREYGYTF TGTGCCAGCAGCCAAGTATCCAGGGAGTATGGCTACACCTTC
TRBJ2-1 . TRBV20-1 TRBD2 CSASSRSGTSGLWGNEQFF TGCAGTGCTAGCTCTCGATCCGGGACTAGCGGGTTATGGGGGAATGAGCAGTTCTTC
TRBJ2-1 . TRBV20-1 . CSARDNGGGLYYNEQFF TGCAGTGCTAGAGATAACGGCGGGGGCCTTTATTACAATGAGCAGTTCTTC
TRBJ1-3 few TRBV6-5 . CASSREGNAGNTIYF TGTGCCAGCAGCCGCGAGGGGAACGCTGGAAACACCATATATTTT
TRBJ2-1 . TRBV6-6 TRBD2 CASSYSGLGGIYNEQFF TGTGCCAGCAGTTACTCGGGACTAGGGGGGATATACAATGAGCAGTTCTTC
TRBJ1-2 . TRBV7-9 . CASSPPLGSTTF TGTGCCAGCAGCCCCCCGTTGGGGTCAACTACCTTC
TRBJ2-3 . TRBV5-4 . CASSFLGGTADTQYF TGTGCCAGCAGCTTTTTAGGTGGGACCGCAGATACGCAGTATTTT
TRBJ2-7 few TRBV5-1 TRBD1 CASSLVGPGQGTYEQYF TGCGCCAGCAGCTTGGTCGGTCCCGGACAGGGGACCTACGAGCAGTACTTC
TRBJ2-1 . TRBV11-1 TRBD2 CASSLFGTRLNEQFF TGTGCCAGCAGCTTATTTGGGACTAGACTTAATGAGCAGTTCTTC
TRBJ2-6 . TRBV30 . CAWRLEGGANVLTF TGTGCCTGGAGATTGGAAGGTGGGGCCAACGTCCTGACTTTC
TRBJ1-5 . TRBV5-1 . CASSSHPEGQPQHF TGCGCCAGCAGCTCCCACCCGGAGGGTCAGCCCCAGCATTTT
TRBJ2-3 . TRBV2 . CASSGMNSPDTQYF TGTGCCAGCAGTGGAATGAATTCTCCGGATACGCAGTATTTT
TRBJ2-5 . TRBV24-1 . CATSDQRQETQYF TGTGCCACCAGTGACCAACGTCAAGAGACCCAGTACTTC
TRBJ2-1 . TRBV7-6 TRBD2 CASSFTSGRDAYNEQFF TGTGCCAGCAGCTTCACTAGCGGGAGGGACGCTTATAATGAGCAGTTCTTC
TRBJ2-1 . TRBV18 . CASSPGLARDEQFF TGTGCCAGCTCACCGGGTTTGGCGCGAGATGAGCAGTTCTTC
TRBJ2-5 few TRBV7-3 TRBD1 CASSRDRDQETQYF TGTGCCAGCAGTAGAGACAGGGACCAAGAGACCCAGTACTTC
TRBJ2-5 few TRBV12-3/TRBV12-4 . CASTTRDLAMKTQYF TGTGCCAGCACCACCCGGGACTTAGCCATGAAGACCCAGTACTTC